Listed here is a single T cell receptor beta chain. Its antigen is currently unknown. This entry belongs to a study of cytomegalovirus exposure and HLA in healthy donors. Study-level points and caveats: Common viral pathogens seemed to be connected with several of the most significant clusters, according to a later analysis. One variant, a missense change in DCLRE1C, was linked in a later analysis to TCR beta V- and J-gene trimming.

Germline V lookup: CDR1 SGDLS, CDR2 YYNGEE. The CDR3 spans 14 residues. V was clipped by 3 bases and J by 5 bases; unmatched bases: 5. In the PCR, 60 Vbeta and 13 Jbeta primers were used. Only in-frame clones appear in the TCRdb table, and some are missing; sequencing was by immunoSEQ multiplex PCR. The profile shows about 180,000 clones, roughly 80% of them singletons. V usage is TRBV9 and J usage is TRBJ1-1; TRBD1 aligns across 9 bases. Sequenced input: PBMCs. The sequence came from a woman between 18 and 29 years old in good health and CMV-seropositive. CDR3 in DNA: TGTGCCAGCAGCGACCGGGACAGGGTGACTGAAGCTTTCTTT. As protein: CASSDRDRVTEAFF.